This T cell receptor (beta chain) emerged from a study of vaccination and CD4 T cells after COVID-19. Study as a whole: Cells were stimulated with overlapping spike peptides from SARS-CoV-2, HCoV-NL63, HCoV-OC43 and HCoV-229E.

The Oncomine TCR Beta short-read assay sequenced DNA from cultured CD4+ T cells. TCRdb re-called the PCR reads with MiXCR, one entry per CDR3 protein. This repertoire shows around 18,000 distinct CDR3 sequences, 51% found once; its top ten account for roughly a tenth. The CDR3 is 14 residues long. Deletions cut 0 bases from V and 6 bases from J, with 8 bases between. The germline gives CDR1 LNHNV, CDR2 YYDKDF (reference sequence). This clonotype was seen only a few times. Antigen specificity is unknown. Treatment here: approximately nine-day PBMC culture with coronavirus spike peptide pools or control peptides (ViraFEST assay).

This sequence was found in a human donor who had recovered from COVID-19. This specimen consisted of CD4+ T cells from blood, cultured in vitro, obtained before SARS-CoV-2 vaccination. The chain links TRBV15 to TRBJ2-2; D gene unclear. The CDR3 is CATSRDTKSGELFF. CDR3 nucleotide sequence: TGTGCCACCAGCAGAGATACCAAGTCCGGGGAGCTGTTTTTT.